This T cell receptor (beta chain) stems from a study of shared clonotypes between healthy human individuals. Sequenced by immunoSEQ multiplex PCR; TCRdb stores in-frame clones only, minus some. The sample consists of hundreds of thousands of clones, 74% of them appearing once. It was into CD45RA+ naive and CD45RA-negative memory subsets that the CD4+ cells were split. Of note for this clone: Its antigen remains unknown.

Study-wide results and caveats: Richness estimates generally favored naive over memory subsets. The study sampled only blood, and tissue repertoires likely differ.

The germline CDR1 and CDR2 sequences are MGHRA and YSYEKL. V gave up 2 bases and J gave up 1 base, with 9 bases separating them. The CDR3 has 16 amino acids. The rearrangement links TRBV4-1 to TRBJ2-6, with D hard to call. Material for sequencing was memory CD4+ T cells sorted from blood. Subset described: CD45RA-negative fraction. The sequence was collected from a woman younger than 45 in good health. The CDR3 region has the DNA TGCGCCAGCAGCCAAAATGGGGTTTCTGGGGCCAACGTCCTGACTTTC. Amino acids: CASSQNGVSGANVLTF.